This paragraph covers one TCR beta chain sequence. Its antigen is unidentified. Sequencing was performed with immunoSEQ multiplex PCR; in TCRdb, only in-frame clones are kept and a portion is missing. The sample yields some 2,500,000 clones, just under 95% seen once. Both subsets, CD45RA+ naive and CD45RA-negative memory, were split from the CD4+ cells. This sample is part of a study of shared clonotypes between healthy human individuals. Across the study: Contributing individuals were two females and three males aged 18 to 49.

Study findings and constraints: The study generally estimated greater richness for naive than memory subsets. When naive CD4 clonotypes were compared across a few donors, about 4.8% were shared.

The sequenced sample consisted of naive CD4+ T cells from PBMCs. Subset denoted: CD45RA+ positively selected. The origin of this receptor is a man between 18 and 29 years old in good health. Some clones in this sample may be carry-over from other donors' samples.

CDR3 sequence reads: CASSSGTSGSSNTDTQYF. In DNA form, the CDR3 reads TGCGCCAGCAGCTCCGGGACTAGCGGGAGTTCTAACACAGATACGCAGTATTTT. The chain is built from TRBV5-1 and TRBJ2-3; 14 bases map to TRBD2. The V and J ends lost 3 bases and 2 bases, in that order; junction bases with no gene match: 8. Germline loops: CDR1 SGHRS, CDR2 YFSETQ. The CDR3 spans 18 residues.